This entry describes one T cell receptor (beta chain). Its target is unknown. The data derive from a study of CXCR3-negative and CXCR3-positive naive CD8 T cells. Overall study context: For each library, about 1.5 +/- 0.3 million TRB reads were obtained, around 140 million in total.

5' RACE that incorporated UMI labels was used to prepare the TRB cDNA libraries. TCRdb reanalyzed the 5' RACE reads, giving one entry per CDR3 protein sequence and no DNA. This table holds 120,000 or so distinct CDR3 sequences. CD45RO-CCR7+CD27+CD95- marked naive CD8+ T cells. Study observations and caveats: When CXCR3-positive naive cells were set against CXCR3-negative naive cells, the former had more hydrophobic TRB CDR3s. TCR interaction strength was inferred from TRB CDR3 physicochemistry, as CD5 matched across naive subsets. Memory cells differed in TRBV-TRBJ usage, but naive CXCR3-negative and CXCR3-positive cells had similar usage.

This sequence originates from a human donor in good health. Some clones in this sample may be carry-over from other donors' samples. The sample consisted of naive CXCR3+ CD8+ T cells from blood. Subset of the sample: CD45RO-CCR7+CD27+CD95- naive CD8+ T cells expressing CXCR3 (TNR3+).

This chain's CDR3 is CASSPPPGGGAQETQYF. This chain links TRBV3-1 with TRBJ2-5; TCRdb picks TRBD1, but there is no DNA to check that call. Germline assignment: CDR1 LGHDT and CDR2 YNNKEL (reference sequence). The CDR3 consists of 17 residues.